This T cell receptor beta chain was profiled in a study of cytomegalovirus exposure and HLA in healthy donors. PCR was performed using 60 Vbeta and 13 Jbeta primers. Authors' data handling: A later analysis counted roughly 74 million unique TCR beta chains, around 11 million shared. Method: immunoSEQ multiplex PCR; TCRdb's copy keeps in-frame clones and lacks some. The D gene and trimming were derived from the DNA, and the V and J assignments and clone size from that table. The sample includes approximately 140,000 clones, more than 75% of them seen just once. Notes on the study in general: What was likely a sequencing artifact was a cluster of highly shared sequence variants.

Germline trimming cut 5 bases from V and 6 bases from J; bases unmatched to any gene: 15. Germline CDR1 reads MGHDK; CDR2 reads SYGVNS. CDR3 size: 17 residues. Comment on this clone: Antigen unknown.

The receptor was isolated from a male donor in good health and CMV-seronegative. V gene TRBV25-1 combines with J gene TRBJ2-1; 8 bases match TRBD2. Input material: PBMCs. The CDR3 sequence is CASSIARPGLGGNEQFF. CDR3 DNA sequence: TGTGCCAGCAGTATTGCCAGGCCGGGACTAGGTGGCAATGAGCAGTTCTTC.